The clone carrying this T cell receptor (beta chain) was counted at least ten times. Amplification of TCR beta CDR3 regions was performed using RNA transcripts as template. When the TCR CDR3 underwent first-round RT-PCR, the HTBI primer set was used. MiXCR, applied by TCRdb to the multiplex PCR reads, yields one record per CDR3 protein. The profile shows about 350,000 distinct CDR3 sequences, roughly 18% of them singletons. The source of the sample is a study of T cells in Graves' hyperthyroidism and ophthalmopathy. Sequencing was performed on blood. This receptor was obtained from a woman in her forties with Graves' ophthalmopathy.

The CDR3 sequence is CASTSDGKSNQPQHF. In nucleotides, the CDR3 is TGTGCCAGCACCTCGGACGGCAAGAGCAATCAGCCCCAGCATTTT. This chain links TRBV12-3 or TRBV12-4 with TRBJ1-5; no firm D call. This CDR3 region has 15 residues. Trimming stripped 7 bases from V and 1 base from J, with 14 bases between.